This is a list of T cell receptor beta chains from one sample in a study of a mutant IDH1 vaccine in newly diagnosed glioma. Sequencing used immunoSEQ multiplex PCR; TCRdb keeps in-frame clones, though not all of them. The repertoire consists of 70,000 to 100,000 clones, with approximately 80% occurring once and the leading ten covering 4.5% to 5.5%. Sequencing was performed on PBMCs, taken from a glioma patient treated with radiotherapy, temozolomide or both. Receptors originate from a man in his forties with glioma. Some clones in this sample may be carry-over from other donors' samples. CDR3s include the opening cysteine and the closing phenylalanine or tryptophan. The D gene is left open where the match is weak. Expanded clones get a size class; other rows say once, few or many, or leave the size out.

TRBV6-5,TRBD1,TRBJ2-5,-,CASSSFGQAQETQYF,TGTGCCAGCAGCTCCTTTGGACAGGCCCAAGAGACCCAGTACTTC
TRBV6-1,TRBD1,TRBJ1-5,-,CASNRDRGLQPQHF,TGTGCCAGCAACCGGGACAGGGGACTTCAGCCCCAGCATTTT
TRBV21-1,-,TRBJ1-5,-,CASKDRGNQPQHF,TGTGCCAGTAAAGACAGGGGCAATCAGCCCCAGCATTTT
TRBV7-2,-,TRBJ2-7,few,CASSSSRDSYEQYF,TGTGCCAGCAGCTCAAGCAGGGATTCCTACGAGCAGTACTTC
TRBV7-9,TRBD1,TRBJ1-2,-,CASSSGTGRYGYTF,TGTGCCAGCAGCTCCGGGACAGGGCGGTATGGCTACACCTTC
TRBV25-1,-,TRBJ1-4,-,CASSEPSAPNEKLFF,TGTGCCAGCAGTGAACCGTCAGCGCCTAATGAAAAACTGTTTTTT
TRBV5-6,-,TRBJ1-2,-,CASSPDRNYGYTF,TGTGCCAGCAGCCCGGACAGAAACTATGGCTACACCTTC
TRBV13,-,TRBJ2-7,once,CASSFSAGTVDYEQYF,TGTGCCAGCAGCTTTTCCGCCGGGACGGTGGACTACGAGCAGTACTTC
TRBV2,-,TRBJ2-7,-,CASRGSSYEQYF,TGTGCCAGCAGGGGTAGCTCCTACGAGCAGTACTTC
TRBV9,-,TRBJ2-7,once,CASSVAPPPNEQYF,TGTGCCAGCAGCGTAGCCCCACCTCCCAACGAGCAGTACTTC
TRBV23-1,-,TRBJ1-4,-,CASSQSRGEKLFF,TGCGCCAGCAGTCAATCGAGGGGTGAAAAACTGTTTTTT
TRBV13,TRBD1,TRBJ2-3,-,CASSALTGGTDTQYF,TGTGCCAGCAGCGCCCTGACAGGGGGCACAGATACGCAGTATTTT